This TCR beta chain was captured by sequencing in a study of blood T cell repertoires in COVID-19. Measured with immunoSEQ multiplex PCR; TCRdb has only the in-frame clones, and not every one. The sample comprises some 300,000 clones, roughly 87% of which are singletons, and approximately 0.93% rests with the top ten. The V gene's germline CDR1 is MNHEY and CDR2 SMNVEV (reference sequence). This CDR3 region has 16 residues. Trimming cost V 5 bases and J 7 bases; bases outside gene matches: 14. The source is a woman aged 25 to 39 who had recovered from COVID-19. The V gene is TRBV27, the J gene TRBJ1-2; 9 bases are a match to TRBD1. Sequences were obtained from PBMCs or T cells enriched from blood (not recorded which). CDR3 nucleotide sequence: TGTGCCAGCAGTCGAATCTCCGGGACAGGGAACGGTGGCTACACCTTC. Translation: CASSRISGTGNGGYTF.